This T cell receptor beta chain was obtained from a study of blood T cell repertoires in COVID-19. Study information: Acute-phase and convalescent COVID-19 samples originated in the United States, Italy and Spain. T cells, B-cell-depleted T cells, or PBMCs provided the cDNA or gDNA that served as material.

V was shortened by 6 bases and J by 6 bases, with 11 bases between the two germline ends. Per the germline V gene, CDR1 is LNHDA and CDR2 is SQIVND (reference sequence). The CDR3 extends over 13 amino acids. Method: immunoSEQ multiplex PCR; TCRdb's copy keeps in-frame clones and lacks some. Among about 80,000 clones listed, 65% to 85% were seen once. The clonotype was recovered from an elderly man with active or convalescent COVID-19. Material: peripheral blood. The chain combines TRBV19 with TRBJ1-4, with TRBD1 as a possible D gene (6 bases). In DNA, the CDR3 is TGTGCCAGTAGACAGGGTGGCTATGAAAAACTGTTTTTT. As protein: CASRQGGYEKLFF.